The TCR beta chain under discussion was sequenced for a study of blood T cells in healthy people across ages. General study points: Measured against age, TCR beta diversity per million T cells decreased in a roughly linear manner. Naive CD4+ cells and diversity were both higher in long-lived donors than in aged donors. The CMV status of each donor remained undetermined, and this could have confounded shifts in expanded clonotypes.

There are a few counts of this clonotype. Antigen: not known. Germline loops: CDR1 LGHNA, CDR2 YSLEER. The germline V and J ends were trimmed by 2 bases and 4 bases, with 24 bases remaining between them. The CDR3 spans 18 residues. A second PCR, run for about 6 to 11 cycles, used a sample-barcoded 5' primer plus a J-beta primer mix. All cDNA molecules were each tagged by a template-switch adaptor with 12 random nucleotides. MiXCR, run by TCRdb on the 5' RACE reads, gives a single entry per CDR3 protein. This table holds just over 800,000 distinct CDR3 sequences, approximately 59% found once. This clonotype was sampled from a young man in good health. The sample consisted of blood. The J gene is TRBJ2-7, the V gene TRBV4-3; weak D call: TRBD2 (5 bases). The CDR3 spells CASSQYGPEALLSYEQYF. The CDR3 DNA is TGCGCCAGCAGCCAATATGGTCCGGAGGCCCTCCTTTCGTACGAGCAGTACTTC.